This T cell receptor (beta chain) appears in the sequencing data of a study of CD8 T cells in ankylosing spondylitis. This clonotype was detected many times. Antigen unknown. As the method for making TCR beta libraries, quantitative 5'-RACE with molecular barcodes was used. TCRdb re-derived calls from the 5' RACE reads in MiXCR, one entry per CDR3 protein. The repertoire holds approximately 39,000 distinct CDR3 sequences, with about 11% as singletons. Study outcomes and limitations: The clones that were linked to disease were reported to be significantly enriched in matched synovial fluid samples from ankylosing spondylitis patients.

V lost 9 bases, J lost 8 bases, and 5 bases stayed unmatched. CDR3 size: 12 residues. The germline V gene has CDR1 MDHEN and CDR2 SYDVKM. Sample: synovial fluid, either unsorted or a sorted T cell fraction (not recorded which). The rearrangement uses TRBV28 and TRBJ2-1, with TRBD2 identical over 9 bases. The TCR comes from a male donor with ankylosing spondylitis. CDR3 sequence: CASSGRRYEQFF. The CDR3 DNA sequence: TGTGCCAGTAGCGGGAGAAGGTATGAGCAGTTCTTC.